This entry is about one T cell receptor (beta chain). This specimen belongs to a study of blood T cell repertoires in COVID-19. Study at large: The study drew acute and convalescent COVID-19 samples from the United States, Italy and Spain.

Trimming took 3 bases from V and 14 from J; bases not matched to a gene: 7. Germline CDR1 is SGHRS and CDR2 is YFSETQ. The CDR3 has 13 residues. Sequenced by immunoSEQ multiplex PCR; TCRdb stores in-frame clones only, minus some. Among 25,000 or so clones, nearly 90% were seen once, and the ten largest hold around 10%. The gene calls are TRBV5-1 and TRBJ2-1; TRBD2 matches at 11 bases. This TCR was sampled from a man aged 70 or older with acute or convalescent COVID-19. The source material was peripheral blood. The CDR3 DNA reads as TGCGCCAGCAGCTGGACTAGCGGGTCCGCGGAGTTCTTC. Protein product: CASSWTSGSAEFF.